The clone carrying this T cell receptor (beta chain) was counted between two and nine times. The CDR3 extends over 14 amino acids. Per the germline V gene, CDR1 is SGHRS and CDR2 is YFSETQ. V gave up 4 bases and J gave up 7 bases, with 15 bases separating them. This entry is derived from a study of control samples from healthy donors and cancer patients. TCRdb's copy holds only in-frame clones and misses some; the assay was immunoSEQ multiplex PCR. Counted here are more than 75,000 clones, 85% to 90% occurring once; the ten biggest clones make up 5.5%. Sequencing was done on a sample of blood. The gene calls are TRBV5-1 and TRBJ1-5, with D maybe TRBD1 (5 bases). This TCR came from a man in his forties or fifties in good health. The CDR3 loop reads CASSPLGGVQPQHF. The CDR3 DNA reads TGCGCCAGCAGCCCCCTCGGGGGGGTGCAGCCCCAGCATTTT.